The 18 T cell receptor beta chains listed next were all sequenced from one sample in a study of long-term antiretroviral therapy in people with HIV. It was version v3.0 of the immunoSEQ assay that was run at survey level. Using immunoSEQ multiplex PCR, the repertoire was profiled, and TCRdb retains in-frame clones only, with some absent. The table lists around 12,000 clones, roughly nine tenths of them singletons. Specimen: unsorted PBMCs, collected 2.1 years after starting antiretroviral therapy. All receptors come from a woman between 40 and 55 years old with HIV.

The genes are TRBV6-1 and TRBJ1-4; no definite D call. Germline V gene sequence: CDR1 MNHNS, CDR2 SASEGT. CDR3 size: 14 residues. The V end lost 6 bases, the J end lost 8 bases, and 16 bases lay between the germline ends. Written as DNA, the CDR3 is TGTGCCAGCAGGGTTGGTCTCGGTGGGGAAAAACTGTTTTTT. The encoded protein is CASRVGLGGEKLFF.

This chain connects TRBV18 to TRBJ2-7, with D possibly being TRBD1 (6 bases). Germline CDR1 and CDR2: KGHSH and LQKENI. The CDR3 sequence is 17 residues long. V lost 3 bases and J 10 bases, leaving 28 bases between the germline ends. CDR3 bases: TGTGCCAGCTCACCTGTTGGCAGGGGCAAGTCCTACGGTGTTCAGTACTTC. Translating gives CASSPVGRGKSYGVQYF.

This clone was observed a handful of times. The chain links TRBV9 to TRBJ1-2, with D unresolved. The V end lost 3 bases, the J end lost 1 base, and 7 bases lay between the germline ends. This CDR3 has 13 amino acids. Per the germline V gene, CDR1 is SGDLS and CDR2 is YYNGEE. In DNA, the CDR3 is TGTGCCAGCAGCGCTACAGTTAACTATGGCTACACCTTC. Amino acids: CASSATVNYGYTF.

V and J are TRBV7-2 and TRBJ2-5; D possibly matches TRBD1 or TRBD2 (6 bases each). This CDR3 has 16 amino acids. Trimming left V 5 bases short and J 2 bases short, with 18 bases between. Germline CDR1 and CDR2: SGHTA and FQGNSA. CDR3 sequence: CASSKGGRAIQETQYF. CDR3 in DNA: TGTGCCAGCAGCAAGGGGGGCAGGGCCATTCAAGAGACCCAGTACTTC.

The gene calls are TRBV5-1 and TRBJ1-1, with a tentative D call TRBD1 (6 bases). The CDR3 has 14 amino acids. Trimming shortened V by 2 bases and J by 1 base, and 9 bases separated the two germline ends. Germline CDR1 and CDR2: SGHRS and YFSETQ. DNA of the CDR3: TGCGCCAGCAGCTTACAGGGTGGGAACACTGAAGCTTTCTTT. Amino acids: CASSLQGGNTEAFF.

The chain has TRBV6-6 and TRBJ2-7; 10 bases line up with TRBD1. This CDR3 spans 15 amino acids. V shed 2 bases and J 3 bases; nucleotides not matched to a gene: 4. Germline V gene lookup returns CDR1 MNHNY and CDR2 SVGAGI (reference sequence). Written as DNA, the CDR3 is TGTGCCAGCAGTTACACGACAGGGGGCTACTACGAGCAGTACTTC. This sequence encodes CASSYTTGGYYEQYF.

The rearrangement links TRBV30 to TRBJ2-3, with D tentatively TRBD1 (6 bases). CDR3 length: 12 residues. The V gene's germline CDR1 is GTSNPN and CDR2 SVGIG (reference sequence). With 2 bases removed from V and 6 bases from J, the gap between germline ends came to 9 bases. CDR3: CAWSTGRDTQYF. CDR3 bases: TGTGCCTGGAGTACAGGGCGGGATACGCAGTATTTT.

The chain joins TRBV19 to TRBJ1-2; D is unresolved. Germline CDR1 and CDR2: LNHDA and SQIVND (reference sequence). The V and J ends lost 3 bases and 3 bases respectively, with 11 bases between them. The CDR3 has 14 amino acids. CDR3 DNA sequence: TGTGCCAGTAGTATTAACGTACAGTACTATGGCTACACCTTC. This codes for CASSINVQYYGYTF.

The chain is built from TRBV25-1 and TRBJ2-7; tentatively, D is TRBD1 (5 bases). Trimming took off 5 bases at V and 2 bases at J, with 16 bases between the two ends. The germline V gene has CDR1 MGHDK and CDR2 SYGVNS. This CDR3 comprises 15 residues. The CDR3 region is CASSPTTVGPYEQYF. The CDR3 DNA reads TGTGCCAGCAGTCCTACGACAGTCGGTCCCTACGAGCAGTACTTC.

V gene TRBV4-3 combines with J gene TRBJ2-3, with 11 bases matching TRBD2. J gave up 3 bases and V 3 bases, and 5 bases lay outside the gene matches. Germline V gives CDR1 LGHNA, CDR2 YSLEER. CDR3 size: 16 residues. In DNA form, the CDR3 reads TGCGCCAGCAGCCAGGGTAGCGGGGGGGGAACAGATACGCAGTATTTT. Its protein is CASSQGSGGGTDTQYF.

The chain links TRBV12-5 to TRBJ2-5, with TRBD2 matching over 8 bases. The germline CDR1 and CDR2 sequences are LGHNT and FRNRAP. This CDR3 region has 14 residues. V lost 8 bases, J lost 5 bases, and 10 bases stayed unmatched. The chain's CDR3 is CASLEAGGGETQYF. The CDR3 coding sequence is TGTGCTAGTCTCGAGGCGGGGGGTGGGGAGACCCAGTACTTC.

J is TRBJ2-4 and V is TRBV4-3; unclear D gene. The CDR3 runs to 17 residues. CDR1 and CDR2 from the germline V gene are LGHNA and YSLEER. V was pared by 0 bases and J by 1 base, with 13 bases between. The CDR3 sequence: CASSQETPRAAKNIQYF. The CDR3, as DNA: TGCGCCAGCAGCCAAGAGACACCTAGAGCGGCCAAAAACATTCAGTACTTC.

The chain has TRBV5-6 and TRBJ1-5; D gene uncertain. This CDR3 region has 16 residues. Trimming shortened V by 0 bases and J by 2 bases, and 12 bases separated the two germline ends. Germline CDR1 reads SGHDT; CDR2 reads YYEEEE. In DNA form, the CDR3 reads TGTGCCAGCAGCTTGGGGCGGGGTATGGGCAATCAGCCCCAGCATTTT. It encodes CASSLGRGMGNQPQHF.

This chain links TRBV5-6 with TRBJ2-2, with TRBD1 matching over 7 bases. The germline V gene encodes CDR1 SGHDT and CDR2 YYEEEE. V lost 2 bases and J lost 3; bases outside the gene matches: 7. The CDR3 runs 16 residues. The CDR3 sequence: CASSFSGTAYTGELFF. Here the CDR3 DNA reads TGTGCCAGCAGCTTCTCTGGGACAGCCTACACCGGGGAGCTGTTTTTT.

The CDR3 DNA is TGTGCCATCAGTGAGTCCTTTGGACAGGGCTCTGGGGCCAACGTCCTGACTTTC. Its protein product is CAISESFGQGSGANVLTF. V is TRBV10-3 and J is TRBJ2-6, with TRBD1 matching over 8 bases. The CDR3 covers 18 residues. Per germline, CDR1 ENHRY and CDR2 SYGVKD. V lost 0 bases and J lost 0; bases outside the gene matches: 4.

The V gene is TRBV19, the J gene TRBJ1-3, with 11 positions matching TRBD1. CDR3 length equals 17 residues. From germline, CDR1 is LNHDA and CDR2 SQIVND (reference sequence). Trimming at V came to 4 bases and at J to 3 bases, leaving 8 bases not matched to a gene. This CDR3 is CASSTSRTGGFGNTIYF. For the CDR3, the DNA is TGTGCCAGTAGTACCTCCCGGACAGGGGGCTTTGGAAACACCATATATTTT.

The rearrangement uses TRBV7-9 and TRBJ2-5, with 9 bases that match TRBD1. There are 15 residues in the CDR3. In germline, CDR1 is SEHNR, CDR2 FQNEAQ (reference sequence). With 5 bases clipped from V and 4 bases from J, the junction kept 8 bases outside the gene matches. CDR3 nucleotide sequence: TGTGCCAGCAGCAATCCGGGACAGGGAGGAGAGACCCAGTACTTC. This codes for CASSNPGQGGETQYF. Using reference TRBV7-9 and TRBJ2-5 for the parts outside the CDR3, the full variable domain is DTGVSQNPRHKITKRGQNVTFRCDPISEHNRLYWYRQTLGQGPEFLTYFQNEAQLEKSRLLSDRFSAERPKGSFSTLEIQRTEQGDSAMYLCASSNPGQGGETQYFGPGTRLLVL.

The V and J genes are TRBV25-1 and TRBJ1-5; D perhaps matches TRBD1 (6 bases). CDR3 size: 13 residues. CDR1 and CDR2 (germline): MGHDK, SYGVNS. Trimming pared 4 bases from V and 2 bases from J, leaving 6 bases between. As DNA, the CDR3 is TGTGCCAGCAGTGGGACAGGCAATCAGCCCCAGCATTTT. Translation gives CASSGTGNQPQHF.